A single sample is the source of the 20 T cell receptor beta chains below, sequenced in a study of blood T cells in healthy people across ages. Then a second PCR, running roughly 6 to 11 cycles, was carried out with a sample-barcoded 5' primer and a J-beta primer mix. TCRdb used MiXCR to reprocess the 5' RACE reads, holding one entry per CDR3 protein. The sample gives around 1,000,000 distinct CDR3 sequences, about 25% of which show up once; around 0.75% is in the top ten. The sample also formed part of further work on T cells of mothers and their children.

Source material: blood. These receptors originate from a girl aged 2-10 years in good health.

This clonotype was picked up a small number of times. V gene TRBV25-1 combines with J gene TRBJ2-1, with a possible D match to TRBD2 (7 bases). The CDR3 totals 13 residues. The V and J ends lost 11 bases and 6 bases respectively, with 17 bases between them. Germline CDR1 MGHDK, CDR2 SYGVNS. The CDR3 is CAGRGAGSNEQFF. DNA of the CDR3: TGTGCCGGGAGGGGGGCAGGCAGCAATGAGCAGTTCTTC.

This clonotype was counted a few times. The chain combines TRBV3-1 with TRBJ1-1; D unresolved. Germline lookup yields CDR1 LGHDT and CDR2 YNNKEL (reference sequence). Trimming took off 1 base at V and 0 bases at J, with 9 bases between the two ends. This CDR3 has 15 residues. The CDR3 here is CASSQATTLNTEAFF. The CDR3 DNA is TGTGCCAGCAGCCAAGCAACAACCCTGAACACTGAAGCTTTCTTT.

This clonotype has more than one count but fewer than ten. V usage is TRBV24-1 and J usage is TRBJ2-5; D unclear. The germline V gene encodes CDR1 KGHDR and CDR2 SFDVKD. Trimming left V 1 base short and J 1 base short, with 6 bases between. The CDR3 totals 14 residues. CDR3 nucleotides: TGTGCCACCAGTGATTTAGACCGCCAAGAGACCCAGTACTTC. Its translation: CATSDLDRQETQYF.

This clonotype was seen a handful of times. The CDR3 loop reads CSGRRGGNYNEQFF. CDR3 DNA sequence: TGCAGTGGCCGTCGCGGTGGGAACTACAATGAGCAGTTCTTC. The V call is TRBV20-1, the J call TRBJ2-7; D is undetermined. The better agreement between TRBJ2-1 and the DNA end casts doubt on the J call. Germline assignment: CDR1 DFQATT and CDR2 SNEGSKA (reference sequence). The CDR3 has 14 residues.

This clonotype was counted a few times. The chain uses TRBV27 and TRBJ1-2; TRBD1 aligns across 8 bases. The CDR3 is 13 residues long. Germline CDR1 reads MNHEY; CDR2 reads SMNVEV (reference sequence). V was clipped by 3 bases and J by 5 bases; unmatched bases: 2. In nucleotides, the CDR3 is TGTGCCAGCAGTTTTCAGGGGGCGTATGGCTACACCTTC. This sequence encodes CASSFQGAYGYTF.

CDR3 region: CSVVVPEGGLGYGYTF. CDR3 DNA: TGCAGCGTTGTAGTCCCTGAGGGGGGTTTAGGCTATGGCTACACCTTC. V gene TRBV29-1 combines with J gene TRBJ1-2, with D tentatively TRBD1 (6 bases). V was cut by 4 bases and J by 4 bases, with 22 bases left in between. The length of the CDR3 is 16 residues. Germline CDR1 and CDR2: SQVTM and ANQGSEA.

On this clonotype itself: At one boundary the junction diverges from the germline segment, which might be a read error. This chain uses TRBV27 with TRBJ2-4, with D uncertain. Germline V gene data show CDR1 as MNHEY and CDR2 as SMNVEV (reference sequence). This CDR3 comprises 16 residues. Written as DNA, the CDR3 is TGCGCCAGCAGTTTTTCTGTCTATCAATCAGAAAACATTCAGTACTTC. Amino acids: CASSFSVYQSENIQYF.

In its sample, this clonotype was seen a few times. V gene TRBV6-1 combines with J gene TRBJ2-7; D is undetermined. The germline V and J ends were trimmed by 4 bases and 0 bases, with 16 bases remaining between them. Germline V lookup: CDR1 MNHNS, CDR2 SASEGT. The CDR3 spans 16 residues. CDR3 sequence: CASSVGSPQNSYEQYF. CDR3 nucleotides: TGTGCCAGCAGTGTTGGGTCGCCGCAAAACTCCTACGAGCAGTACTTC.

This clonotype was detected only a few times. Germline and junction disagree at one end, which may indicate a read error. The J gene is TRBJ2-1, the V gene TRBV12-5; D is ambiguous. CDR3 length: 11 residues. CDR1 and CDR2 from the germline V gene are LGHNT and FRNRAP. The CDR3 sequence is CASGLDLGFSF. Here the CDR3 DNA reads TGTGCTAGTGGTTTGGATTTAGGTTTCTCCTTC.

The chain uses TRBV29-1 and TRBJ1-1, with a tentative D call TRBD1 (5 bases). From germline, CDR1 is SQVTM and CDR2 ANQGSEA. The V end lost 4 bases, the J end lost 6 bases, and 15 bases lay between the germline ends. CDR3 length equals 13 residues. In nucleotides, the CDR3 is TGCAGCGTTGTAGAGGTCGGGGGTCCTGAAGCTTTCTTT. Encoded protein: CSVVEVGGPEAFF.

CDR3 nucleotides: TGTGCCAGCAATAATTGGGAGGCCGACGTCTATGGCTACACCTTC. Protein product: CASNNWEADVYGYTF. The gene calls are TRBV6-5 and TRBJ1-2; D is unresolved. This CDR3 has 15 residues. V lost 7 bases, J lost 4 bases, and 19 bases lay in between. Germline lookup yields CDR1 MNHEY and CDR2 SVGAGI.

This clonotype has more than one count but fewer than ten. This rearrangement joins TRBV28 to TRBJ2-1; D ambiguous. This CDR3 has 13 amino acids. The ends were cut back, 1 base at V and 9 bases at J, with 10 bases in the middle. Germline V gives CDR1 MDHEN, CDR2 SYDVKM. This CDR3 reads CASSLYSPAEQFF. The CDR3 nucleotides are TGTGCCAGCAGTTTATATTCGCCGGCTGAGCAGTTCTTC.

The rearrangement links TRBV5-1 to TRBJ1-2; D gene uncertain. The germline gives CDR1 SGHRS, CDR2 YFSETQ. The CDR3 extends over 13 amino acids. V dropped 2 bases and J dropped 0 bases, with 5 bases sitting between them. The CDR3, as DNA: TGCGCCAGCAGCTTTGACCCTAACTATGGCTACACCTTC. Residues: CASSFDPNYGYTF.

The rearrangement links TRBV29-1 to TRBJ2-1; D is ambiguous. The J call may be wrong; the DNA end is better matched by TRBJ2-7. This CDR3 comprises 13 residues. Germline V CDR1 and CDR2: SQVTM, ANQGSEA. For the CDR3, the DNA is TGCAGCGTTGAAGGCAGCCACCCCTACGAGCAGTACTTC. Translated, it gives CSVEGSHPYEQYF.

This clonotype was seen more than once but under ten times. This chain joins TRBV5-1 and TRBJ2-3; TRBD2 matches at 10 bases. CDR3 length equals 14 residues. The germline V gene has CDR1 SGHRS and CDR2 YFSETQ. The V gene end was trimmed by 4 bases and the J gene end by 8 bases; junction bases not matched to a gene: 7. CDR3 in amino acids: CASSLLAGDGTQYF. The DNA for the CDR3 is TGCGCCAGCAGCCTGCTAGCGGGAGACGGTACGCAGTATTTT.

About this clonotype itself: The junction departs from germline at one end; a sequencing error may be responsible. V gene TRBV5-6 combines with J gene TRBJ2-3; 9 bases match TRBD1. The CDR3 totals 15 residues. In germline, CDR1 is SGHDT, CDR2 YYEEEE. The CDR3 loop reads CASSHDRGGAETQYF. CDR3 nucleotide sequence: TGTGCCAGCAGCCATGACAGGGGGGGTGCGGAGACCCAGTACTTT.

This clonotype occurred a few times. This sequence joins TRBV4-2 and TRBJ2-1; D unclear. V was shortened by 2 bases and J by 9 bases, with 11 bases between the two germline ends. The CDR3 contains 13 residues. Per the germline V gene, CDR1 is LGHNA and CDR2 is YNFKEQ. CDR3 sequence reads: CASSQMADGEQFF. CDR3 sequence (DNA): TGTGCCAGCAGCCAAATGGCCGACGGTGAGCAGTTCTTC.

The chain couples TRBV4-1 to TRBJ1-5, with D possibly being TRBD1 (5 bases). V was clipped by 1 base and J by 7 bases, with 17 bases between them. Germline V gene sequence: CDR1 MGHRA, CDR2 YSYEKL. The CDR3 runs 16 residues. CDR3 nucleotide sequence: TGCGCCAGCAGCCAAGTCGGACGGGGGGGGGACCAGCCCCAGCATTTT. It codes for CASSQVGRGGDQPQHF.

The chain couples TRBV28 to TRBJ1-5, with TRBD1 matching over 8 bases. The germline V gene has CDR1 MDHEN and CDR2 SYDVKM. The CDR3 runs to 17 residues. J gave up 1 base and V 5 bases, and 10 bases lay outside the gene matches. For the CDR3, the DNA is TGTGCCAGCAGTCTCGACACCGGGACAGGAAGCAATCAGCCCCAGCATTTT. Its protein is CASSLDTGTGSNQPQHF.

The genes are TRBV7-2 and TRBJ1-4; TRBD1 is a possible D gene (6 bases). The germline V and J ends were trimmed by 3 bases and 7 bases, with 12 bases remaining between them. The CDR3 has 14 amino acids. Germline loops: CDR1 SGHTA, CDR2 FQGNSA. CDR3 DNA: TGTGCCAGCAGCTTCCCGGGGGCCAGTGAAAAACTGTTTTTT. It yields the protein CASSFPGASEKLFF.